These T cell receptor beta chains were read from a single sample in a study of CD8+ T cells in alopecia areata. Sequencing used immunoSEQ multiplex PCR; TCRdb keeps in-frame clones, though not all of them. The sample records 30,000 to 35,000 clones, about 60% being singletons. The sequencing sample was made of NKG2D-high CD8+ T cells sorted from blood. These receptors were obtained from a human donor with alopecia areata. Both conserved end residues are part of each CDR3. Fields, in order: J gene, V gene, D gene, clone size, CDR3 DNA, CDR3 protein. A D gene is named only where the DNA matches it firmly. Clone size, where shown, is once, few, many, or a class for clones that have expanded.

TRBJ1-1 | TRBV5-1 | . | . | TGCGCCAGCAGCTCCCTCTCGGGGGGCGCAAACACTGAAGCTTTCTTT | CASSSLSGGANTEAFF
TRBJ2-1 | TRBV11-2 | . | few | TGTGCCAGCAGCTTAACACCGGGACACTCGCAGTTCTTC | CASSLTPGHSQFF
TRBJ1-6 | TRBV7-3 | TRBD1 | few | TGTGCCAGCAGTTCCCATACAGGGGAAGGCGGTTTGGGGTCACCCCTCCACTTT | CASSSHTGEGGLGSPLHF
TRBJ1-1 | TRBV7-9 | TRBD1 | . | TGTGCCAGCAGCTGGGTGACAGGGATGAACACTGAAGCTTTCTTT | CASSWVTGMNTEAFF
TRBJ1-2 | TRBV7-8 | . | . | TGTGCCAGCAGCTTATCGGGGTTTGTCTATGGCTACACCTTC | CASSLSGFVYGYTF
TRBJ2-7 | TRBV7-9 | . | few | TGTGCCAGCAGCCAGAGGGATATCGAGCAGTACTTC | CASSQRDIEQYF
TRBJ2-1 | TRBV9 | TRBD2 | . | TGTGCCAGCAGTCACAGCCTTAGCGGGAGACTCTACAATGAGCAGTTCTTC | CASSHSLSGRLYNEQFF
TRBJ1-2 | TRBV7-8 | TRBD1 | few | TGTGCCAGCGGCACAGGGGATGGCTACACCTTC | CASGTGDGYTF
TRBJ1-5 | TRBV4-3 | . | . | TGCGCCAGCAGCCAAGATTGGGGAGGGAATTGGCAGCCCCAGCATTTT | CASSQDWGGNWQPQHF
TRBJ2-7 | TRBV27 | TRBD1 | . | TGTGCCAGCAGTTCCCGACCGGGACAGGGGGCCGACGAGCAGTACTTC | CASSSRPGQGADEQYF
TRBJ1-6 | TRBV19 | . | . | TGTGCCAGTAGTAGGGACGGGAATTCACCCCTCCACTTT | CASSRDGNSPLHF
TRBJ2-5 | TRBV7-9 | . | . | TGTGCCAGCAGCCTCAAAACAGGTTACCAAGAGACCCAGTACTTC | CASSLKTGYQETQYF
TRBJ2-2 | TRBV7-8 | . | few | TGTGCCAGCAGCCGCATGGTGAACACCGGGGAGCTGTTTTTT | CASSRMVNTGELFF
TRBJ2-7 | TRBV6-5 | . | . | TGTGCCAGCAGCCTCAACAGCTACCCCTCCTACGAGCAGTACTTC | CASSLNSYPSYEQYF
TRBJ1-4 | TRBV7-9 | . | . | TGTGCCAGCAGCAGCATGGACCGAAGCCTACCGGAACTGTTTTTT | CASSSMDRSLPELFF
TRBJ1-5 | TRBV27 | . | few | TGTGCCAGCGGGGGGGCTGAACCTAATCAGCCCCAGCATTTT | CASGGAEPNQPQHF
TRBJ2-2 | TRBV6-5 | . | . | TGTGCCAGCAGGGCCCTAACCGGGGAGCTGTTTTTT | CASRALTGELFF
TRBJ2-7 | TRBV27 | TRBD1 | . | TGTGCCAGCAGTTATGGGACAGGGGGATCCTACGAGCAGTACTTC | CASSYGTGGSYEQYF
TRBJ2-4 | TRBV28 | . | few | TGTGCCAGCAGTAGTTGGACAGCCAAAAACATTCAGTACTTC | CASSSWTAKNIQYF
TRBJ1-4 | TRBV13 | TRBD1 | . | TGTGCCAGCAGCTCTCCGGGACAGAGAAATGAAAAACTGTTTTTT | CASSSPGQRNEKLFF
TRBJ1-2 | TRBV29-1 | TRBD1 | few | TGCAGCGTTGAAAGAGGACAGGGGGCAAGGGGCTACACCTTC | CSVERGQGARGYTF
TRBJ2-5 | TRBV7-3 | . | . | TGTGCCAGCAGCCGAACAGGGAGGGAGGGGACCCAGTACTTC | CASSRTGREGTQYF
TRBJ1-1 | TRBV13 | TRBD1 | . | TGTGCCAGCAGTTTAGCGTTTCAGGGGGGCAACACTGAAGCTTTCTTT | CASSLAFQGGNTEAFF
TRBJ1-2 | TRBV6-5 | TRBD1 | . | TGTGCCAGCAGTTACTCGACAGGGCTTGGCTACACCTTC | CASSYSTGLGYTF
TRBJ1-2 | TRBV23-1 | TRBD1 | few | TGCGCCAGCCAGGGGGATGGCTACACCTTC | CASQGDGYTF
TRBJ1-5 | TRBV29-1 | . | few | TGCAGCGTTGATTCCGGGAGCAATCAGCCCCAGCATTTT | CSVDSGSNQPQHF
TRBJ2-5 | TRBV7-9 | . | few | TGTGCCAGCCGACTAGTATTAGGGACCCAGTACTTC | CASRLVLGTQYF
TRBJ2-2 | TRBV7-9 | . | . | TGTGCCAGCAGCTTAGTTTTAATGACCGGGGAGCTGTTTTTT | CASSLVLMTGELFF
TRBJ2-3 | TRBV5-1 | . | few | TGCGCCAGCAGCTTGATTGACTCCCGCACAGATACGCAGTATTTT | CASSLIDSRTDTQYF
TRBJ2-7 | TRBV7-9 | . | few | TGTGCCAGCAGCCCCCTACCGGGGGAGTCAGGCGAGCAGTACTTC | CASSPLPGESGEQYF
TRBJ1-2 | TRBV27 | . | . | TGTGCCAGCAGTTTATACCCGCCAGGGTACGGCTACACCTTC | CASSLYPPGYGYTF
TRBJ2-2 | TRBV2 | . | . | TGTGCCAGCAGGACTAGAAACACCGGGGAGCTGTTTTTT | CASRTRNTGELFF
TRBJ2-5 | TRBV25-1 | . | . | TGTGCCAGCCTGGGGGTAAGAGGAAAGACCCAGTACTTC | CASLGVRGKTQYF
TRBJ2-6 | TRBV5-4 | . | . | TGTGCCAGCAGCCCAGGGTCTGGTGGGGCCAACGTCCTGACTTTC | CASSPGSGGANVLTF
TRBJ2-3 | TRBV2 | TRBD2 | . | TGTGCCAGCAGTGAAAAGCGGGGGGTCACAGATACGCAGTATTTT | CASSEKRGVTDTQYF
TRBJ2-4 | TRBV2 | . | many | TGTGCCAGCAGTGACGAAAGGCTAGCCAAAAACATTCAGTACTTC | CASSDERLAKNIQYF
TRBJ2-7 | TRBV7-8 | TRBD1 | few | TGTGCCAGCAGCCCCCCGGACAGGGTTTACGAGCAGTACTTC | CASSPPDRVYEQYF
TRBJ2-7 | TRBV27 | TRBD2 | . | TGTGCCAGCAGTTCGCGGGGGAGCGGGCCCTCCTACGAGCAGTACTTC | CASSSRGSGPSYEQYF
TRBJ2-7 | TRBV2 | . | . | TGTGCCAGCAAAGGTGCGGGCTACGAGCAGTACTTC | CASKGAGYEQYF
TRBJ2-7 | TRBV7-9 | . | . | TGTGCCAGCAGCTCGAAAAGGGAAACTAACTACGAGCAGTACTTC | CASSSKRETNYEQYF
TRBJ2-7 | TRBV21-1 | . | . | TGTGCCAGCAGCAAAGGAAAGCAGTACTTC | CASSKGKQYF
TRBJ2-5 | TRBV28 | . | . | TGTGCCAGCAACCCCCCCCGGCGGGCACGGGAGACCCAGTACTTC | CASNPPRRARETQYF
TRBJ2-7 | TRBV29-1 | . | few | TGCAGCGTTGAAGATTGGGAGAACTACGAGCAGTACTTC | CSVEDWENYEQYF
TRBJ1-2 | TRBV14 | . | once | TGTGCCAGCAGCCAATCAGGGAACTATGGCTACACCTTC | CASSQSGNYGYTF
TRBJ2-1 | TRBV27 | . | few | TGTGCCAGCAGTTTATCGGCGGCGGTGGGGCAGTTCTTC | CASSLSAAVGQFF
TRBJ2-1 | TRBV15 | . | few | TGTGCCACCAGCAGAGACTGGCAGCCCGAGCAGTTCTTC | CATSRDWQPEQFF
TRBJ1-1 | TRBV29-1 | . | . | TGCAGCGTTACGCCGGGGGACACTGAAGCTTTCTTT | CSVTPGDTEAFF
TRBJ2-3 | TRBV4-1 | . | . | TGCGCCAGCAGCCAAGACGCGTGGAAACTGGATACGCAGTATTTT | CASSQDAWKLDTQYF
TRBJ2-1 | TRBV4-1 | . | . | TGCGCCAGCAGCCAAGAGGGTACTCTAGCCTACAATGAGCAGTTCTTC | CASSQEGTLAYNEQFF
TRBJ1-1 | TRBV7-9 | . | . | TGTGCCAGCACCAACCCAGGGTACACTGAAGCTTTCTTT | CASTNPGYTEAFF
TRBJ2-3 | TRBV2 | . | . | TGTGCCAGCAGCTTAGGACAGACCCCACTCACAGATACGCAGTATTTT | CASSLGQTPLTDTQYF